Each of the 10 T cell receptor beta chains below was sequenced from the same sample in a study of blood T cell repertoires in COVID-19. Assay used: immunoSEQ multiplex PCR; TCRdb lists only in-frame clones, some missing. The table includes some 120,000 clones, 90% detected once. The sequencing sample was made of peripheral blood. These TCRs come from a man aged 55 to 70 with COVID-19, enrolled during active disease.

Remarks on this clone: One end of the junction is discordant with germline, which a read error may explain. This CDR3 is CASTIHGGNTIYF. CDR3 coding DNA: TGTGCCAGTACTATACACGGGGGAAACACCATATATTTT. The chain couples TRBV19 to TRBJ1-3; D uncertain. Looked up from germline, CDR1 is LNHDA and CDR2 is SQIVND (reference sequence). The CDR3 runs to 13 residues.

The V gene is TRBV6-5, the J gene TRBJ1-1; 8 bases are shared with TRBD1. Germline CDR1 reads MNHEY; CDR2 reads SVGAGI. This CDR3 has 13 amino acids. V lost 6 bases and J lost 4; bases outside the gene matches: 4. The CDR3 sequence: CASSPDRGTEAFF. The CDR3 DNA reads as TGTGCCAGCAGCCCAGACAGGGGCACTGAAGCTTTCTTT.

The chain joins TRBV5-5 to TRBJ1-1; possibly TRBD1 for D (6 bases). Germline values: CDR1 SGHKS, CDR2 YYEKEE (reference sequence). CDR3 length: 15 amino acids. V lost 2 bases, J lost 0 bases, and 11 bases lay in between. For the CDR3, the DNA is TGTGCCAGCAGCTTTTCCGGGACATTGAACACTGAAGCTTTCTTT. It encodes CASSFSGTLNTEAFF.

The chain joins TRBV11-3 to TRBJ2-3; 9 bases agree with TRBD2. The CDR3 is made up of 16 amino acids. V shed 4 bases, J shed 3 bases, and the junction held 8 bases outside the gene matches. Germline CDR1 is SGHNT and CDR2 is YENEEA. The CDR3 region is CASSYRAGGATDTQYF. The DNA of the CDR3 is TGTGCCAGCAGCTATCGAGCGGGAGGAGCGACAGATACGCAGTATTTT.

The CDR3 here is CASSLGIAAEQFF. In nucleotides, the CDR3 is TGCGCCAGCAGCTTGGGGATAGCGGCCGAGCAGTTCTTC. The chain is built from TRBV5-1 and TRBJ2-1, with D perhaps TRBD2 (6 bases). Trimming left V 0 bases short and J 10 bases short, with 11 bases between. Germline CDR1 is SGHRS and CDR2 is YFSETQ. The CDR3 runs to 13 residues.

V and J are TRBV11-2 and TRBJ1-6, with D unresolved. CDR3 length: 14 amino acids. CDR1 and CDR2 from the germline V gene are SGHAT and FQNNGV. The germline V and J ends were trimmed by 1 base and 9 bases, with 10 bases remaining between them. The DNA of the CDR3 is TGTGCCAGCAGCTTAGGAGACAACACTTCACCCCTCCACTTT. Encoded protein: CASSLGDNTSPLHF. Variable domain in full (rest from reference TRBV11-2 and TRBJ1-6): EAGVAQSPRYKIIEKRQSVAFWCNPISGHATLYWYQQILGQGPKLLIQFQNNGVVDDSQLPKDRFSAERLKGVDSTLKIQPAKLEDSAVYLCASSLGDNTSPLHFGNGTRLTVT.

The chain couples TRBV7-9 to TRBJ2-5, with TRBD2 identical over 7 bases. This CDR3 is built from 15 residues. Trimming removed 3 bases from V and 5 bases from J; junction bases left unmatched: 9. Germline V gene sequence: CDR1 SEHNR, CDR2 FQNEAQ (reference sequence). CDR3 amino acids: CASSFNSGTGETQYF. The CDR3 DNA reads as TGTGCCAGCAGCTTCAACAGCGGGACCGGTGAGACCCAGTACTTC.

This chain links TRBV7-9 with TRBJ2-7; D perhaps matches TRBD2 (5 bases). The CDR3 covers 16 residues. V lost 5 bases and J 0 bases, leaving 17 bases between the germline ends. From germline, CDR1 is SEHNR and CDR2 FQNEAQ (reference sequence). CDR3 region: CASSLSGSGASYEQYF. The CDR3 DNA reads as TGTGCCAGCAGCCTGAGTGGGAGCGGAGCCTCCTACGAGCAGTACTTC.

This chain's CDR3 is CASSYGWSSYEQYF. For the CDR3, the DNA is TGTGCCAGCAGTTATGGCTGGAGCTCCTACGAGCAGTACTTC. The gene calls are TRBV6-5 and TRBJ2-7, with unresolved D. CDR3 length equals 14 residues. Germline loops: CDR1 MNHEY, CDR2 SVGAGI. V was cut by 3 bases and J by 0 bases, with 9 bases left in between.

The gene calls are TRBV27 and TRBJ1-6; D may be TRBD1 (6 bases). Germline V gene data show CDR1 as MNHEY and CDR2 as SMNVEV (reference sequence). V gave up 7 bases and J gave up 7 bases, with 17 bases separating them. CDR3 length: 15 residues. The CDR3 nucleotides are TGTGCCAGCACCCAAGGAGGGGGGGTCAATTCACCCCTCCACTTT. Translated: CASTQGGGVNSPLHF.